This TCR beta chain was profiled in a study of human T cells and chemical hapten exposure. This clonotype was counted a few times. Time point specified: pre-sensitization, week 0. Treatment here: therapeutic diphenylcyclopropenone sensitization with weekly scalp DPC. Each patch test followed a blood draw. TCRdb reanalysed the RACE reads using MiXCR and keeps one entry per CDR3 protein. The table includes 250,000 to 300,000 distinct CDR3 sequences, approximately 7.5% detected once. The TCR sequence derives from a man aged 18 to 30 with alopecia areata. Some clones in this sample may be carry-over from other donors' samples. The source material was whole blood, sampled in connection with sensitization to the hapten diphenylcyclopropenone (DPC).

In nucleotides, the CDR3 is TGCAGAGCAGACAGGCCGAACACTGAAGCTTTCTTT. Protein: CRADRPNTEAFF. The rearrangement joins TRBV20-1 to TRBJ1-1, with TRBD1 as a possible D gene (6 bases). Germline V CDR1 and CDR2: DFQATT, SNEGSKA (reference sequence). CDR3 length equals 12 residues.